This note documents a single TCR beta chain sequence. Its cognate antigen is unknown. Quantitative 5'-RACE with molecular barcodes generated TCR beta libraries. TCRdb reprocessed the 5' RACE reads with MiXCR, giving one entry per CDR3 protein. The table has 750,000 to 850,000 distinct CDR3 sequences, about 12% seen once. This sample stems from a study of CD8 T cells in ankylosing spondylitis. CDR3 length: 12 amino acids. Germline assignment: CDR1 MGHRA and CDR2 YSYEKL. Trimming left V 0 bases short and J 3 bases short, with 2 bases between. Whole-study findings and limits: Fewer than 10 highly homologous variants formed a TCR beta motif that appeared characteristic of ankylosing spondylitis blood. The clones that were linked to disease were reported to be significantly enriched in matched synovial fluid samples from ankylosing spondylitis patients.

The clonotype originates from a male donor with ankylosing spondylitis. This chain joins TRBV4-1 and TRBJ1-2; no reliable D call. The sequenced sample was blood, either unsorted or a sorted T cell fraction (not recorded which). CDR3 in amino acids: CASSQEDYGYTF. The CDR3 DNA sequence: TGCGCCAGCAGCCAAGAAGACTATGGCTACACCTTC.